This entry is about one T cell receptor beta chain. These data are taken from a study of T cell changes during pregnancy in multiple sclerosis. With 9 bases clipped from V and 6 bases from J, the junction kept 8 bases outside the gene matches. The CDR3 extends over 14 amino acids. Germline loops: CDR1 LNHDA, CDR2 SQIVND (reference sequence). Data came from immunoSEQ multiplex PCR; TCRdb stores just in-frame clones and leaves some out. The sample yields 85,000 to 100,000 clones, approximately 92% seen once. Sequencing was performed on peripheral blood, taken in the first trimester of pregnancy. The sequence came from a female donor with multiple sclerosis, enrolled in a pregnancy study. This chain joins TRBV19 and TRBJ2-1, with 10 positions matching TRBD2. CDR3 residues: CASRTGLAVNEQFF. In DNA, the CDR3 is TGTGCCAGCCGTACTGGACTAGCGGTCAATGAGCAGTTCTTC. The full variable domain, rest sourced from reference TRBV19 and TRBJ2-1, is DGGITQSPKYLFRKEGQNVTLSCEQNLNHDAMYWYRQDPGQGLRLIYYSQIVNDFQKGDIAEGYSVSREKKESFPLTVTSAQKNPTAFYLCASRTGLAVNEQFFGPGTRLTVL.